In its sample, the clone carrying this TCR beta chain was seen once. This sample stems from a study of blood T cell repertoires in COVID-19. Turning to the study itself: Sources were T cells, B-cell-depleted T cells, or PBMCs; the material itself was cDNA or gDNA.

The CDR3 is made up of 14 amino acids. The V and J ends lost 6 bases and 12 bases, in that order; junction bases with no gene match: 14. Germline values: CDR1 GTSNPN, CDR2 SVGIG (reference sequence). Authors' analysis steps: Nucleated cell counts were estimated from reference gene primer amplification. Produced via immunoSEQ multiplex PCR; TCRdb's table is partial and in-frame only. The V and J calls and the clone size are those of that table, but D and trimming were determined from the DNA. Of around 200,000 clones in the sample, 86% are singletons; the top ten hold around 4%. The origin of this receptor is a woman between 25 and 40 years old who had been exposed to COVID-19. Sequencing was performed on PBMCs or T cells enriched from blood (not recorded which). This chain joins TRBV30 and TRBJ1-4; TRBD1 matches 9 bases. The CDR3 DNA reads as TGTGCCTGCCTACAGGGGGCCCTACAGGAGGAACTGTTTTTT. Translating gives CACLQGALQEELFF.